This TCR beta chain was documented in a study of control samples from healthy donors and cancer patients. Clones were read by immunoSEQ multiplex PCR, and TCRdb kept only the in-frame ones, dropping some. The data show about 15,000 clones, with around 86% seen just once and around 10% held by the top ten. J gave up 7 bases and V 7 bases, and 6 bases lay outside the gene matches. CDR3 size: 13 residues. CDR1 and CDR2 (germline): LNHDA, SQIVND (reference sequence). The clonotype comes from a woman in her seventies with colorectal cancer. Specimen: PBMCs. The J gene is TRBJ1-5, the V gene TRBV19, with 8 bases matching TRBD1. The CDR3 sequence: CASMGDRRQPQHF. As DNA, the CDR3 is TGTGCCAGTATGGGGGACAGGAGGCAGCCCCAGCATTTT.